This entry lists 5 T cell receptor beta chains sequenced from one sample in a study of spatial heterogeneity in lung cancer. The time point here: sample taken at primary tumor resection. A single record per CDR3 protein comes from TCRdb applying MiXCR to the 5' RACE reads. The table includes some 2,900 distinct CDR3 sequences, roughly 7% detected once. The sample was normal lung tissue next to the tumor, taken at surgery. The receptors here all came from a male donor with early-stage non-small cell lung cancer.

This clonotype is classed as medium-sized. V gene TRBV4-3 combines with J gene TRBJ1-1; 8 bases map to TRBD1. Germline-derived CDR1 and CDR2 are LGHNA and YSLEER. CDR3 size: 13 residues. J was trimmed by 3 bases and V by 3 bases; bases with no gene match: 0. The CDR3 sequence is CASSQDRDTEAFF. The CDR3 DNA is TGCGCCAGCAGCCAGGACAGGGACACTGAAGCTTTCTTT.

By share, this clonotype counts as medium-sized (0.01 to 0.1%). The CDR3 nucleotides are TGTGCCAGCTCACCCCCCGGGACTAGCCCCAATGAGCAGTTCTTC. This translates into CASSPPGTSPNEQFF. V usage is TRBV18 and J usage is TRBJ2-1, with TRBD2 matching over 9 bases. Germline-derived CDR1 and CDR2 are KGHSH and LQKENI. This CDR3 region has 15 residues. With V trimmed by 3 bases and J by 6 bases, 6 bases remained unmatched.

This clonotype was detected a few times. The rearrangement joins TRBV6-1 to TRBJ2-7; TRBD2 aligns across 15 bases. The CDR3 covers 17 residues. The V segment lost 5 bases and the J segment 3 bases; nucleotides outside the gene matches: 8. Germline V gene lookup returns CDR1 MNHNS and CDR2 SASEGT. The CDR3 DNA is TGTGCCAGCAGTCGGACTAGCGGGGGGGCCGTTGGCTACGAGCAGTACTTC. This gives the protein CASSRTSGGAVGYEQYF.

This clonotype appeared many times. This chain uses TRBV5-6 with TRBJ2-7; tentative D call: TRBD2 (5 bases). Germline V gene sequence: CDR1 SGHDT, CDR2 YYEEEE. The CDR3 spans 13 residues. With 0 bases removed from V and 4 bases from J, the gap between germline ends came to 8 bases. The CDR3 region is CASSLAGIYEQYF. CDR3 nucleotide sequence: TGTGCCAGCAGCTTGGCCGGGATTTACGAGCAGTACTTC.

This clonotype is medium-sized by share. The genes are TRBV5-1 and TRBJ1-2, with a possible D match to TRBD1 (6 bases). Germline CDR1 and CDR2: SGHRS and YFSETQ. With 4 bases removed from V and 4 bases from J, the gap between germline ends came to 20 bases. CDR3 size: 16 residues. The DNA of the CDR3 is TGCGCCAGCAGCCCCGGAGGCCAGGGGAGCGTCTATGGCTACACCTTC. Residues: CASSPGGQGSVYGYTF.